This T cell receptor (beta chain) is drawn from a study of blood T cells in healthy people across ages. CDR1 DFQATT and CDR2 SNEGSKA come from the germline V gene (reference sequence). This CDR3 is 11 amino acids long. With 2 bases removed from V and 3 bases from J, the gap between germline ends came to 5 bases. A sample-barcoded 5' primer and a J-beta primer mix were used in a second PCR of roughly 7 to 11 cycles. TCRdb redid the calling of the 5' RACE reads with MiXCR, one entry per CDR3 protein. The sample yields 910,000 or so distinct CDR3 sequences, approximately 50% seen once. This TCR was sampled from a woman aged 60-70 years in good health. The source material was blood. This sequence joins TRBV20-1 and TRBJ2-7; D is uncertain. The CDR3 sequence is CSARILYEQYF. The CDR3 DNA sequence: TGCAGTGCTAGAATCCTCTACGAGCAGTACTTC.